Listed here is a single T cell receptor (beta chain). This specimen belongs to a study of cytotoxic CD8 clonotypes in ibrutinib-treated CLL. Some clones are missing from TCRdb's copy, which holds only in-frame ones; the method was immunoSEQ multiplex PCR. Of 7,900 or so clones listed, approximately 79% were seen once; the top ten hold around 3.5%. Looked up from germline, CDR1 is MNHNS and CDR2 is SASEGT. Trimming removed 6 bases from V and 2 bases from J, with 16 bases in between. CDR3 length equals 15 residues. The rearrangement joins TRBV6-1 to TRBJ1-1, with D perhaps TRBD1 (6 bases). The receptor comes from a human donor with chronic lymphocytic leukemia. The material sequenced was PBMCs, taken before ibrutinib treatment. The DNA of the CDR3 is TGTGCCAGCAGGAAGATGACAGGAGGTAACACTGAAGCTTTCTTT. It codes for CASRKMTGGNTEAFF.